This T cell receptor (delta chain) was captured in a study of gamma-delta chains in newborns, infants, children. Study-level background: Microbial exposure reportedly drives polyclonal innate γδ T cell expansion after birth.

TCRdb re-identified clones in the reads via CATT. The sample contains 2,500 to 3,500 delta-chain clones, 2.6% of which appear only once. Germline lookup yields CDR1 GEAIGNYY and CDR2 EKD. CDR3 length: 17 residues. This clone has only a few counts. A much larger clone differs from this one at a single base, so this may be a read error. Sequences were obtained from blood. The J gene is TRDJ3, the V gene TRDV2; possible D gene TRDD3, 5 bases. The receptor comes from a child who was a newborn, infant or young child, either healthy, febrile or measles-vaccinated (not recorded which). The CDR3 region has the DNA TGTGCCTGTGACACCGTGATCAGCTCCTGGGTCACCCGACAGATGTTTTTC. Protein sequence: CACDTVISSWVTRQMFF.